Listed below are T cell receptor beta chains from one sample, sequenced in a study of T cells after yellow fever vaccination. MiXCR, run by TCRdb on the 5' RACE reads, gives a single entry per CDR3 protein. The sample includes fewer than 450,000 distinct CDR3 sequences, around 8.1% seen only once; the top ten take approximately 15%. The sequencing here drew on PBMCs, taken more than 40 days after the first yellow fever vaccination. All receptors derive from a man aged 18 to 30 who received the YFV17D yellow fever vaccine. The CDR3 runs from the conserved cysteine through the conserved F or W. Part of the rows lack a size; the others show once, few, many or a class for expanded clones.

v_gene	j_gene	len	abundance	CDR3aa
TRBV12-3/TRBV12-4	TRBJ2-7	14	few	CASNARGPDYEQYF
TRBV10-3	TRBJ2-3	14	.	CAISESLALGTQYF
TRBV2	TRBJ1-3	15	.	CASSASALSGNTIYF
TRBV4-1	TRBJ1-5	14	.	CASSQERVRRPQHF
TRBV6-1	TRBJ1-4	15	few	CASSPPEGGNEKLFF
TRBV5-5	TRBJ2-7	16	once	CASSLEGRLGSYEQYF
TRBV7-2	TRBJ2-5	17	few	CASSPPRVERGVKTQYF
TRBV5-1	TRBJ2-3	16	many	CASSLVGTSGSDTQYF
TRBV7-2	TRBJ1-5	16	.	CASSPNVGGAGQPQHF
TRBV5-1	TRBJ2-5	15	.	CASSLGQGYQETQYF
TRBV19	TRBJ2-2	13	few	CASSLGFPGELFF
TRBV7-9	TRBJ1-2	16	few	CAGSTRPRVLNYGYTF
TRBV19	TRBJ1-1	14	many	CASSIDRRWTEAFF
TRBV5-1	TRBJ2-3	16	.	CASSPHLGTGTDTQYF
TRBV5-1	TRBJ1-6	15	few	CASSLAGRGESPLHF
TRBV12-3/TRBV12-4	TRBJ1-1	13	.	CVSSLIENTEAFF
TRBV20-1	TRBJ1-1	15	few	CSASGTGRLNTEAFF
TRBV5-4	TRBJ2-5	15	few	CASSNNGQFSKTQYF
TRBV18	TRBJ2-5	15	.	CASSSTPGTEETQYF
TRBV7-2	TRBJ2-7	15	.	CASRPRLAGTYEQYF
TRBV25-1	TRBJ2-1	12	.	CASSRRSGEQFF
TRBV20-1	TRBJ2-5	13	.	CSAPGPLGETQYF
TRBV7-9	TRBJ2-7	15	.	CASSLAAGLGYEQYF
TRBV5-1	TRBJ2-1	15	many	CASSLVQGPYNEQFF
TRBV11-2	TRBJ2-2	19	few	CASSSLIGAGAANTGELFF
TRBV4-2	TRBJ2-3	16	.	CASSPDGNVVDETQYF
TRBV21-1	TRBJ2-5	18	.	CASSPRRSFSERGETQYF
TRBV12-3/TRBV12-4	TRBJ2-3	12	many	CASWGGTDTQYF
TRBV29-1	TRBJ2-5	11	.	CSQDRGETQYF
TRBV30	TRBJ2-7	12	few	CAWSEPHYEQYF
TRBV6-1	TRBJ2-7	14	few	CASSEGQGANEQYF
TRBV15	TRBJ2-5	14	few	CATSRERGRETQYF
TRBV4-1	TRBJ2-7	16	.	CASSQVIRQGNHEQYF
TRBV3-1	TRBJ2-3	16	.	CASSPTRTGGNYEQYF
TRBV6-1	TRBJ2-5	16	many	CASSPDPPWNQETQYF
TRBV18	TRBJ1-1	14	few	CASSPFTGNTEAFF
TRBV29-1	TRBJ2-6	14	few	CSVRTGAGANVLTF
TRBV7-3	TRBJ2-3	14	.	CASSLKGVGGTQYF
TRBV5-1	TRBJ2-3	14	few	CASVRGGSTDTQYF
TRBV7-2	TRBJ2-6	16	many	CASRQKRGSGANVLTF
TRBV6-1	TRBJ2-3	14	few	CASSGRLVPDTQYF
TRBV7-6	TRBJ1-1	14	.	CASSIGQGNTEAFF
TRBV10-2	TRBJ2-2	15	many	CASRTSGGPGGELFF
TRBV10-3	TRBJ2-3	15	many	CAIIKSPLPADTQYF
TRBV5-1	TRBJ2-2	15	.	CASSLPTTNTGELFF
TRBV4-1	TRBJ1-1	15	.	CASSHSRQGGTEAFF
TRBV24-1	TRBJ2-1	13	.	CATSEGRGTEQFF
TRBV7-2	TRBJ2-3	15	many	CASSLLAGVGATQYF
TRBV6-1	TRBJ2-7	15	many	CASKTGPLSSYEQYF
TRBV20-1	TRBJ1-5	14	.	CSASLTRKDQPQHF
TRBV4-1	TRBJ2-5	15	few	CASSQDGAGEETQYF
TRBV5-1	TRBJ2-2	15	few	CASSLEASNTGELFF
TRBV27	TRBJ2-2	16	few	CASSVRLAGGTGELFF
TRBV4-1	TRBJ1-1	12	few	CASSQDRVEAFF
TRBV11-2	TRBJ2-3	19	many	CASSLRHPGQGAGADTQYF
TRBV21-1	TRBJ1-5	14	.	CASPRQMGNQPQHF